This T cell receptor (beta chain) appears in the sequencing data of a study of blood T cells in healthy people across ages. The donors, healthy Caucasians from Russia, were aged about 6 to 95. Each sample had at least 6 million PBMCs isolated. Next came a second PCR, run for about 6 to 11 cycles, which used a sample-barcoded 5' primer along with a J-beta primer mix. A tag from a template-switch adaptor with 12 random nucleotides marked each cDNA molecule. Each CDR3 protein gets one entry after TCRdb re-called the 5' RACE reads with MiXCR. This sample has 1,800,000 or so distinct CDR3 sequences, with approximately 39% found just once. The germline gives CDR1 MNHEY, CDR2 SVGAGI. The CDR3 runs to 13 residues. The V end lost 7 bases, the J end lost 6 bases, and 14 bases lay between the germline ends. In its sample, this clonotype was seen a few times.

The receptor comes from a human donor in good health. Sample: blood. The chain recombines TRBV6-5 with TRBJ2-3; D ambiguous. The CDR3: CASTSGPTDTQYF. Written as DNA, the CDR3 is TGTGCCAGCACCTCCGGACCGACCGATACGCAGTATTTT.